The T cell receptor beta chain described here comes from a study of shared clonotypes between healthy human individuals (dated by TCRdb to about 2020). Broadly, across the study: A few men and two women, aged 18 to 49 years, made up the cohort. To estimate repertoire size and how much clonotypes are shared between individuals, the study performed deep sequencing of blood TCR repertoires from about five healthy adults. To increase sequencing depth and limit assay-specific biases, different laboratories used diverse techniques to prepare libraries and sequence TCR repertoires. Between about 0.8 and 9 billion PBMCs per donor were obtained by leukapheresis.

TCR CDR3 regions were amplified from genomic DNA by multiplex PCR using the deep immunoSEQ assay. Extracted genomic DNA from each cell subset was spread evenly across all wells of several immunoSEQ 96-well plates, with each plate serving as a replicate. For unsorted PBMC, roughly 330 ng of genomic DNA, equivalent to about 30,000 T cell genomes, went into each replicate PCR. Ten immunoSEQ deep assay plates were used to sequence the unsorted PBMC genomic DNA. Purified libraries were quantified with a Qubit 3.0 fluorometer, sized on a Bioanalyzer 2100, and re-quantified with the KAPA Library Quantification kit. A separate single-read 150-cycle Illumina NextSeq 550 flow cell was used to sequence each immunoSEQ 96-well plate. On the authors' methods: Because the immunoSEQ output held only junctional sequences and lacked quality scores, the filtering could not match the filtering applied to full-length reads. Sequences were annotated with PyIR, a Python wrapper for IgBLAST v1.9, using IMGT germline references to assign V/J genes and CDR3. Any read was removed if the V/J assignment was weak (E-value above 1e-6), the CDR3 was missing, or the read contained stop codons, out-of-frame junctions, or ambiguous translated residues. V3J clonotypes were defined as sequences sharing an identical inferred V gene, J gene, and CDR3 amino acid sequence. To compute the percentage overlap between repertoires, the number of shared unique clonotypes was divided by the size of the smaller repertoire. Three approaches were used to assess repertoire richness: RTK rarefaction, the Chao1 estimator, and Recon v2.1 estimates of unobserved clonotypes. The clones in this table, taken by TCRdb from immuneACCESS, are in-frame only. Not every clone is retained; where verified, under half of the shortfall comes from an unresolved V gene, and the cause of the rest is unknown. V and J calls and clone size come straight from that table; D and trimming were deduced from the DNA. Recorded for this sample are 470,000 or so clones; 81% of them occurred a single time. The ten largest clones add up to about 13% of the sample.

The CDR3 measures 15 amino acids from cysteine to phenylalanine. Only the CDR3 DNA is retained, 45 bases long and in frame from the first base. The germline V gene encodes CDR1 LNHDA and CDR2 SQIVND (reference sequence). Concerning this clone itself: The antigen it recognizes is unknown. Base quality data are lacking; no much larger clone is found one base away.

Study-level results and caveats: Based on pairwise subsampling, the degree of clonotype sharing among donors was expected to be affected by sequencing depth. Sampling was restricted to blood, and TCR repertoires in tissues likely differ from the TCR repertoires found in blood. The small number of donors limited the genetic and exposure-history diversity represented.

Donors were healthy HIV-negative adults with no recently reported acute infections or vaccinations. Every donor was a Caucasian adult residing in Nashville, Tennessee, USA. For unsorted samples, 90 million or so PBMCs were counted and genomic DNA was extracted with the QIAamp DNA Blood Mini kit. After blood collection by leukapheresis, PBMCs were isolated using Ficoll-Histopaque density gradient centrifugation and then cryopreserved in the vapor phase of liquid nitrogen. The chain is made from TRBV19 and TRBJ2-5; TRBD1 fits 10 bases in the junction. The tail of the sequence fits TRBJ2-7 better, so the J call may be wrong. The TCR comes from a woman aged 35 to 49 in good health. Some clones in this sample may be carry-over from other donors' samples. Sample: PBMCs. In nucleotides, the sequence is TGTGCCAGTAGTGTCGACAGGGGGCCGTCCTACGAGCAGTACTTC. It is translated as CASSVDRGPSYEQYF.